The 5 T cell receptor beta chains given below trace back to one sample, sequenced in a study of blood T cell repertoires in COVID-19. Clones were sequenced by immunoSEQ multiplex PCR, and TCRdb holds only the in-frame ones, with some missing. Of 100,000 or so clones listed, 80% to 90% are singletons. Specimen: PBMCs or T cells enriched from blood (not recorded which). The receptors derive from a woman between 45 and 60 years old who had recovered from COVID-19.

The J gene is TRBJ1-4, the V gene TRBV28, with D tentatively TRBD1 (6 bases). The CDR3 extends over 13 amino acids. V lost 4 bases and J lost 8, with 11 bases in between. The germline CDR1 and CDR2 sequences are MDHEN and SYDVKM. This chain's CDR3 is CASSSGAREKLFF. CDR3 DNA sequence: TGTGCCAGCAGTTCAGGGGCGCGGGAAAAACTGTTTTTT. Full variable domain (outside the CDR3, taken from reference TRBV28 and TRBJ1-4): DVKVTQSSRYLVKRTGEKVFLECVQDMDHENMFWYRQDPGLGLRLIYFSYDVKMKEKGDIPEGYSVSREKKERFSLILESASTNQTSMYLCASSSGAREKLFFGSGTQLSVL.

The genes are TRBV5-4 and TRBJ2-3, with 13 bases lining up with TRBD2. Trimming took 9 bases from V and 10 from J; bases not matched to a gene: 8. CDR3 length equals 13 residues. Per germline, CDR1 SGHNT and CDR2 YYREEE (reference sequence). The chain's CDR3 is CATGTSGNQAQYF. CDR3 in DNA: TGTGCCACGGGGACTAGCGGGAACCAGGCGCAGTATTTT.

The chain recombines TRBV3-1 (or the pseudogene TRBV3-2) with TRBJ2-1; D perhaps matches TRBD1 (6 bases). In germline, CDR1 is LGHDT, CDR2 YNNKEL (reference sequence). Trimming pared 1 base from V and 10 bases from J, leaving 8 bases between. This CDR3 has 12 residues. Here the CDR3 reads CASSQVGTEQFF. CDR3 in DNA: TGTGCCAGCAGCCAAGTTGGGACAGAGCAGTTCTTC.

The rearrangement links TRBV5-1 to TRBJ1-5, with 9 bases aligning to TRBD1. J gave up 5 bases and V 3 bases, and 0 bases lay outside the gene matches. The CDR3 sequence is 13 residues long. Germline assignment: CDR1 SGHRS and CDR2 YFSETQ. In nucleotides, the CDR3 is TGCGCCAGCAGCTGGACAGGGGATCAGCCCCAGCATTTT. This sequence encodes CASSWTGDQPQHF.

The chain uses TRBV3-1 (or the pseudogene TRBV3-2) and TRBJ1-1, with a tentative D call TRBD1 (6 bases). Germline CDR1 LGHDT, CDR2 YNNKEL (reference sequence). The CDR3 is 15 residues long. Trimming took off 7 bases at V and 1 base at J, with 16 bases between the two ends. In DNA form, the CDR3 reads TGTGCCAGCAATGGGAGAGGACAGAAGAACACTGAAGCTTTCTTT. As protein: CASNGRGQKNTEAFF.